This TCR beta chain was found in a study of T cell repertoires in cytomegalovirus infection. On the study more broadly: The public TCR beta signatures pointed to both CMV infection and matching HLA type.

TCRdb passed the reads through MiXCR, listing each CDR3 protein once. The sample includes 45,000 to 55,000 distinct CDR3 sequences, about a fifth of them seen just once. With respect to this clonotype: Its target is not known.

Study-wide results and limits: CMV carriers with the relevant HLA were identified by cumulative public TCR beta family frequency. In two of eight donors, the top clonotype was HLA-C-restricted CMV-specific.

CDR3 length: 17 residues. Germline loops: CDR1 MNHEY, CDR2 SVGAGI. Trimming removed 7 bases at V and 3 bases at J, with 24 bases between. The TCR sequence derives from a human donor in good health (CMV status not recorded). Some clones in this sample may be carry-over from other donors' samples. The starting material was CD8+ T cells from cultured PBMCs, obtained from culture after CMV antigen stimulation. The rearrangement links TRBV6-5 to TRBJ1-1; a possible D gene is TRBD1 (5 bases). The CDR3 DNA follows: TGTGCCAGCACCCGGACAAAAGGGGCTCCTTTGCACACTGAAGCTTTCTTT. Translation: CASTRTKGAPLHTEAFF.